This TCR beta chain originates from a study of T cell responses to AZD1222 COVID-19 vaccine. Per the germline V gene, CDR1 is SSHAT and CDR2 is FNYEAQ (reference sequence). The CDR3 spans 16 residues. Study observations and caveats: Clonal diversity was possibly underestimated, and white British individuals and females predominated among donors.

Data came from immunoSEQ multiplex PCR; TCRdb stores just in-frame clones and leaves some out. The sample yields 95,000 to 150,000 clones, 92% seen once. Note on this clone: Its antigen is unidentified. The junction differs from germline at one of its ends, possibly a read error.

This specimen consisted of peripheral blood, obtained 28 days after the second AZD1222 dose. The TCR originated in an adult who received the AZD1222 COVID-19 vaccine. The rearrangement joins TRBV7-7 to TRBJ2-5; 8 bases align to TRBD2. CDR3 residues: CASSTTSGGAWETQYF. CDR3 in DNA: TGTGCTAGCAGCACTACCTCCGGGGGGGCTTGGGAGACCCAGTACTTC. Complete variable domain (other parts from reference TRBV7-7 and TRBJ2-5): GAGVSQSPRYKVTKRGQDVTLRCDPISSHATLYWYQQALGQGPEFLTYFNYEAQPDKSGLPSDRFSAERPEGSISTLTIQRTEQRDSAMYRCASSTTSGGAWETQYFGPGTRLLVL.